This T cell receptor (beta chain) was sequenced during a study of T cell repertoires in cytomegalovirus infection. Overall study findings and caveats: Dominating the ex vivo response were TCR beta clonotypes that were CMV-specific and HLA-C-restricted.

The germline gives CDR1 MGHRA, CDR2 YSYEKL. V gave up 4 bases and J gave up 6 bases; unmatched junction bases: 8. The CDR3 extends over 16 amino acids. About this clonotype itself: Its specificity is not known.

TCRdb re-analysed the reads in MiXCR, keeping a single row per CDR3 protein. The sample records some 900,000 distinct CDR3 sequences, roughly 33% being singletons. This TCR was sampled from a human donor in good health (CMV status not recorded). Some clones in this sample may be carry-over from other donors' samples. The sequencing here drew on cultured CD8+ T cells from PBMCs, taken from culture after CMV antigen stimulation. The chain uses TRBV4-1 and TRBJ2-1, with TRBD2 matching over 11 bases. This CDR3 is CASSRPGLAVSNEQFF. CDR3 sequence (DNA): TGCGCCAGCAGCCGCCCGGGACTAGCGGTTAGCAATGAGCAGTTCTTC.